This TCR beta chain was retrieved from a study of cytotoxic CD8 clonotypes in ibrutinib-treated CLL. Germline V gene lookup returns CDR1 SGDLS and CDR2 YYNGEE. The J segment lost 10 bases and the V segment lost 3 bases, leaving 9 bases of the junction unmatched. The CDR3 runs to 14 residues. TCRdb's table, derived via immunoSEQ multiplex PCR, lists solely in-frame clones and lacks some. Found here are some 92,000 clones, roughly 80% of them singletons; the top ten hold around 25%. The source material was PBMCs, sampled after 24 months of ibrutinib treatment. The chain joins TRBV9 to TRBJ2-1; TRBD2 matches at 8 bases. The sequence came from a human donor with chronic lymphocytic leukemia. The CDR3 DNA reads TGTGCCAGCAGCGCAGCGGGAGTAGCAAAAGAGCAGTTCTTC. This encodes CASSAAGVAKEQFF.